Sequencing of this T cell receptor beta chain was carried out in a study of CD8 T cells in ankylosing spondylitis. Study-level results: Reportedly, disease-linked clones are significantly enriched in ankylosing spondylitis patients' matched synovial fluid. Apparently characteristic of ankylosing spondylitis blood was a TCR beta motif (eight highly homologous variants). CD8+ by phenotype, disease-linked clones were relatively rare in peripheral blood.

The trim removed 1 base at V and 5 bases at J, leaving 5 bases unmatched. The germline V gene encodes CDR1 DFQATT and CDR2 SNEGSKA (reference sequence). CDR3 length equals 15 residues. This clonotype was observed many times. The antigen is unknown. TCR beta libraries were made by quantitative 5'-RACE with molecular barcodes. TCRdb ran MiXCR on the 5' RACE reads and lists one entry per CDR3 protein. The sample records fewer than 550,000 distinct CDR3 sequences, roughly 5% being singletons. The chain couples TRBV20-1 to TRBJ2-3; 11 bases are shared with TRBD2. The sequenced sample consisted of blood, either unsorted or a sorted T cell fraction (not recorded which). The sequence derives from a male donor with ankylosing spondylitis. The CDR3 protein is CSARVRGLAVDTQYF. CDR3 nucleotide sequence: TGCAGTGCTAGAGTAAGGGGACTAGCGGTAGATACGCAGTATTTT.